This T cell receptor (beta chain) was documented in a study of T-cell memory formation after mild COVID-19. Study in general: TCR clustering was largely donor specific.

In TCRdb, the 5' RACE reads were re-called with MiXCR into one record per CDR3 protein. Here the sample spans 120,000 to 150,000 distinct CDR3 sequences, roughly a fifth being singletons. CDR1 and CDR2 (germline): KGHSH, LQKENI. The CDR3 length is 16 residues. This clonotype was picked up a small number of times. One end of the junction fails to match germline, which may point to a read error. The chain employs TRBV18 and TRBJ2-7, with TRBD1 matching 10 bases. Sample: PBMCs or a T cell subset sorted from them (not recorded which). This clonotype originated in an adult woman who had mild COVID-19 (a few samples of this study predate the infection). Cell type and time point are not known. The CDR3 bases are TGTGCCAGCTCGCCACCTTGGGACAGGGGCGCGGGGGAGCAGTACTTC. Protein product: CASSPPWDRGAGEQYF.